This T cell receptor (beta chain) was recorded in a study of OX40 agonist ivuxolimab in advanced cancers. Study results and limitations: People who partly responded at 0.1-3.0 mg/kg had some of the least clonal expansion seen.

CDR1 and CDR2 (germline): SGHTS, YDEGEE. V lost 0 bases, J lost 5 bases, and 6 bases lay in between. The CDR3 runs to 13 residues. Profiling relied on immunoSEQ multiplex PCR, and the TCRdb table lists in-frame clones only, not all of them. The sample consists of tens of thousands of clones, 90% of them appearing once. On this clone itself: What it recognizes is unknown.

Sample: CD4+ or CD8+ T cells sorted from blood, taken in a trial of the OX40 agonist ivuxolimab. V and J are TRBV5-8 and TRBJ1-5; D is uncertain. This clonotype was obtained from an adult with an advanced solid tumor such as melanoma, head and neck, liver or kidney cancer. The CDR3 DNA sequence: TGTGCCAGCAGCTTGGACGCAGATCAGCCCCAGCATTTT. This encodes CASSLDADQPQHF.